Presented here are 26 T cell receptor beta chains from one specimen sequenced in a study of T cell repertoires in cytomegalovirus infection. One entry per CDR3 protein, called by TCRdb with MiXCR from the reads. Among over 250,000 distinct CDR3 sequences, 20% to 25% were seen once, and the ten largest hold 15% to 20%. Antigens for these TCRs are unknown. The sequences come from cultured PBMCs, collected from culture after CMV antigen stimulation. The receptors stem from a human donor in good health (CMV status not recorded). Some clones in this sample may be carry-over from other donors' samples.

This clonotype was detected ten times or more. The V and J genes are TRBV12-3 or TRBV12-4 and TRBJ1-6; D is perhaps TRBD1 (5 bases). With 1 base removed from V and 10 bases from J, the gap between germline ends came to 8 bases. The CDR3 totals 13 residues. The CDR3 reads CASSLGTRSPLHF. In DNA form, the CDR3 reads TGTGCCAGCAGTTTAGGGACAAGATCACCCCTCCACTTT.

V gene TRBV20-1 combines with J gene TRBJ2-4, with 7 positions matching TRBD2. V shed 5 bases, J shed 7 bases, and the junction held 11 bases outside the gene matches. This CDR3 contains 14 residues. Germline V gene sequence: CDR1 DFQATT, CDR2 SNEGSKA (reference sequence). CDR3 amino acids: CSAARREGRNIQYF. CDR3 in DNA: TGCAGTGCTGCCCGAAGGGAGGGCCGGAACATTCAGTACTTC.

This clonotype was observed a few times. This sequence joins TRBV11-3 and TRBJ2-7, with 11 bases aligning to TRBD2. Looked up from germline, CDR1 is SGHNT and CDR2 is YENEEA. Trimming cost V 1 base and J 3 bases; bases outside gene matches: 2. There are 15 residues in the CDR3. CDR3: CASSLGLAGIYEQYF. For the CDR3, the DNA is TGTGCCAGCAGCTTAGGACTAGCGGGAATCTACGAGCAGTACTTC.

The table lists this clonotype with many counts. This rearrangement joins TRBV7-2 to TRBJ1-2, with D hard to call. CDR3 length: 15 residues. CDR1 is SGHTA and CDR2 is FQGNSA in the germline V gene. V was shortened by 5 bases and J by 8 bases, with 21 bases between the two germline ends. CDR3 residues: CASSPRVLRTDGYTF. CDR3 sequence (DNA): TGTGCCAGCAGCCCCCGCGTCCTGAGGACCGACGGCTACACCTTC.

Only a few counts were recorded for this clonotype. The chain employs TRBV6-5 and TRBJ1-6; unclear D gene. V shed 2 bases and J shed 7 bases, with 15 bases lying between them. The length of the CDR3 is 16 residues. CDR1 and CDR2 from the germline V gene are MNHEY and SVGAGI. Here the CDR3 reads CASSYRGQAGNSPLHF. CDR3 DNA sequence: TGTGCCAGCAGTTACCGTGGGCAGGCGGGGAATTCACCCCTCCACTTT.

The gene calls are TRBV5-1 and TRBJ2-5, with no clear D. Looked up from germline, CDR1 is SGHRS and CDR2 is YFSETQ. CDR3 length equals 14 residues. V was shortened by 4 bases and J by 5 bases, with 15 bases between the two germline ends. The chain's CDR3 is CASSPGPGEETQYF. DNA for the CDR3: TGCGCCAGCAGCCCCGGGCCAGGAGAGGAGACCCAGTACTTC.

The chain links TRBV10-3 to TRBJ2-1; 7 bases map to TRBD2. V was clipped by 2 bases and J by 6 bases; unmatched bases: 7. CDR3 length equals 15 residues. Germline values: CDR1 ENHRY, CDR2 SYGVKD. CDR3 in DNA: TGTGCCATCAGTGAGCCGAGACTAGCTCGCAATGAGCAGTTCTTC. It specifies CAISEPRLARNEQFF.

The V gene is TRBV4-2, the J gene TRBJ2-3, with D uncertain. Trimming shortened V by 4 bases and J by 2 bases, and 10 bases separated the two germline ends. Germline values: CDR1 LGHNA, CDR2 YNFKEQ. CDR3 length: 14 amino acids. The CDR3 region is CASSRERHTDTQYF. The CDR3 coding sequence is TGTGCCAGCAGCCGGGAAAGACACACAGATACGCAGTATTTT.

The genes are TRBV7-9 and TRBJ2-2; no clear D gene. The CDR3 contains 12 residues. V was clipped by 5 bases and J by 7 bases, with 8 bases between them. Germline CDR1 reads SEHNR; CDR2 reads FQNEAQ (reference sequence). The CDR3 spells CASSHGRGELFF. In DNA, the CDR3 is TGTGCCAGCAGCCACGGACGCGGGGAGCTGTTTTTT. The full variable domain, in which reference TRBV7-9 and TRBJ2-2 provide the parts outside the CDR3, is DTGVSQNPRHKITKRGQNVTFRCDPISEHNRLYWYRQTLGQGPEFLTYFQNEAQLEKSRLLSDRFSAERPKGSFSTLEIQRTEQGDSAMYLCASSHGRGELFFGEGSRLTVL.

The sample holds a few counts of this clonotype. The chain joins TRBV7-2 to TRBJ2-1; TRBD2 agrees at 11 bases. Germline V gene data show CDR1 as SGHTA and CDR2 as FQGNSA. The V gene end was trimmed by 1 base and the J gene end by 9 bases; junction bases not matched to a gene: 14. This CDR3 is built from 18 residues. Here the CDR3 DNA reads TGTGCCAGCAGCTTAGGCGTACTAGCGGGAGAAGAATATAGTGAGCAGTTCTTC. Its protein is CASSLGVLAGEEYSEQFF. Based on the CDR3 plus reference TRBV7-2 and TRBJ2-1, the full variable domain is GAGVSQSPSNKVTEKGKDVELRCDPISGHTALYWYRQSLGQGLEFLIYFQGNSAPDKSGLPSDRFSAERTGGSVSTLTIQRTQQEDSAVYLCASSLGVLAGEEYSEQFFGPGTRLTVL.

The CDR3 loop reads CASSSAPGPAGAISYEQYV. Here the CDR3 DNA reads TGCGCCAGCAGCTCGGCTCCCGGTCCGGCGGGAGCAATCTCCTACGAGCAGTACGTC. This rearrangement joins TRBV5-1 to TRBJ2-7; 7 bases are a match to TRBD2. This CDR3 is 19 amino acids long. The V gene's germline CDR1 is SGHRS and CDR2 YFSETQ. V was pared by 3 bases and J by 0 bases, with 18 bases of the junction left unmatched.

The chain joins TRBV12-3 or TRBV12-4 to TRBJ1-2, with D perhaps matching TRBD1 (5 bases). The length of the CDR3 is 12 residues. Trimming took 6 bases from V and 8 from J, leaving 13 bases between them. The CDR3 region has the DNA TGTGCCAGCAGGGCCCCCAGGGCGGGCTACACCTTC. Translation gives CASRAPRAGYTF.

This clonotype was recorded at least ten times. The chain has TRBV7-2 and TRBJ2-4; D not resolved. This CDR3 spans 14 amino acids. Germline V gives CDR1 SGHTA, CDR2 FQGNSA. The ends were cut back, 6 bases at V and 5 bases at J, with 14 bases in the middle. The CDR3 sequence is CASRSAGPQNIQYF. CDR3 nucleotide sequence: TGTGCCAGCAGGTCGGCCGGGCCGCAAAACATTCAGTACTTC.

In this sample, this clonotype turned up a few times. The V call is TRBV5-1, the J call TRBJ1-2, with 8 bases lining up with TRBD1. Germline values: CDR1 SGHRS, CDR2 YFSETQ. With V trimmed by 3 bases and J by 4 bases, 8 bases remained unmatched. The CDR3 runs 15 residues. The CDR3 DNA reads as TGCGCCAGCAGCTCGGCCGACAGGGGTAGCTATGGCTACACCTTC. It encodes CASSSADRGSYGYTF.

The chain carries TRBV15 and TRBJ2-5; TRBD1 might be the D (5 bases). V was cut by 5 bases and J by 1 base, with 11 bases left in between. The CDR3 runs to 14 residues. The germline V gene encodes CDR1 LNHNV and CDR2 YYDKDF (reference sequence). The CDR3 DNA reads as TGTGCCACCAGCCGACAGATCAGCCAAGAGACCCAGTACTTC. Amino acid sequence: CATSRQISQETQYF.

The gene calls are TRBV28 and TRBJ2-7, with D tentatively TRBD2 (6 bases). The ends were cut back, 4 bases at V and 4 bases at J, with 17 bases in the middle. Germline-derived CDR1 and CDR2 are MDHEN and SYDVKM. This CDR3 contains 15 residues. The CDR3 protein is CASSSGRGRAYEQYF. The CDR3 region has the DNA TGTGCCAGCAGTTCCGGGAGAGGCAGAGCATACGAGCAGTACTTC.

V is TRBV7-9 and J is TRBJ2-5; 13 bases map to TRBD2. Unmatched junction bases numbered 9, after V lost 6 bases and J lost 5 bases. CDR3 length: 16 residues. Germline CDR1 is SEHNR and CDR2 is FQNEAQ (reference sequence). CDR3 sequence: CASSPRTSGRVETQYF. The CDR3 DNA follows: TGTGCCAGCAGTCCTAGGACTAGCGGGAGAGTTGAGACCCAGTACTTC.

The CDR3 sequence is CASSGGQGPFYEQYF. The CDR3 DNA reads TGTGCCAGCAGTGGGGGACAGGGGCCTTTTTACGAGCAGTACTTC. J is TRBJ2-7 and V is TRBV28, with 10 bases fitting TRBD1. The J segment lost 4 bases and the V segment lost 5 bases, leaving 8 bases of the junction unmatched. Germline lookup yields CDR1 MDHEN and CDR2 SYDVKM. The CDR3 is 15 residues long.

V usage is TRBV12-3 or TRBV12-4 and J usage is TRBJ1-1; possibly TRBD1 for D (5 bases). V lost 4 bases to trimming and J lost 8 bases, with 11 bases between them. The CDR3 runs 12 residues. CDR3 protein: CASSSGAWEAFF. In nucleotides, the CDR3 is TGTGCCAGCAGTTCCGGGGCGTGGGAAGCTTTCTTT.

This rearrangement joins TRBV28 to TRBJ2-3; D might be TRBD2 (5 bases). CDR3 length: 16 amino acids. CDR1 is MDHEN, CDR2 SYDVKM, per germline. Trimming shortened V by 3 bases and J by 0 bases, and 13 bases separated the two germline ends. This CDR3 reads CASSLPAGGSTDTQYF. In DNA, the CDR3 is TGTGCCAGCAGTTTGCCGGCCGGCGGGAGCACAGATACGCAGTATTTT.

This clonotype was counted between two and nine times. The chain joins TRBV10-3 to TRBJ1-1; D perhaps matches TRBD1 (6 bases). V lost 7 bases to trimming and J lost 1 base, with 10 bases between them. This CDR3 is 13 amino acids long. Per germline, CDR1 ENHRY and CDR2 SYGVKD. The CDR3, as DNA: TGTGCCATCAACGGACAGACGAACACTGAAGCTTTCTTT. Its translation: CAINGQTNTEAFF.

This clonotype was observed a handful of times. The rearrangement uses TRBV2 and TRBJ1-1, with D unresolved. The CDR3 is made up of 12 amino acids. V lost 0 bases and J lost 7, with 6 bases in between. Germline values: CDR1 SNHLY, CDR2 FYNNEI. The DNA of the CDR3 is TGTGCCAGCAGTGAAGCCCGCCGTGAAGCTTTCTTT. It is translated as CASSEARREAFF.

Only a few counts were recorded for this clonotype. The gene calls are TRBV7-2 and TRBJ2-1; 7 bases fit TRBD2. The CDR3 runs 15 residues. The V gene end was trimmed by 5 bases and the J gene end by 4 bases; junction bases not matched to a gene: 8. Germline V gene sequence: CDR1 SGHTA, CDR2 FQGNSA. CDR3 protein: CASSITGTMYNEQFF. The CDR3 nucleotides are TGTGCCAGCAGCATAACCGGGACTATGTACAATGAGCAGTTCTTC. Based on the CDR3 plus reference TRBV7-2 and TRBJ2-1, the full variable domain is GAGVSQSPSNKVTEKGKDVELRCDPISGHTALYWYRQSLGQGLEFLIYFQGNSAPDKSGLPSDRFSAERTGGSVSTLTIQRTQQEDSAVYLCASSITGTMYNEQFFGPGTRLTVL.

This clonotype was seen more than once but under ten times. V usage is TRBV29-1 and J usage is TRBJ2-1; 14 bases are shared with TRBD2. Trimming took 6 bases from V and 9 from J; bases not matched to a gene: 4. The CDR3 covers 13 residues. Looked up from germline, CDR1 is SQVTM and CDR2 is ANQGSEA. The CDR3 nucleotides read TGCAGCGTAGGGACTAGCGGGAGTTCTGAGCAGTTCTTC. Encoded protein: CSVGTSGSSEQFF.

The chain combines TRBV11-3 with TRBJ2-4, with a possible D match to TRBD2 (5 bases). The CDR3 has 13 residues. Germline V lookup: CDR1 SGHNT, CDR2 YENEEA. The germline V and J ends were trimmed by 3 bases and 6 bases, with 9 bases remaining between them. CDR3 sequence (DNA): TGTGCCAGCAGCTTGGGTCTAGCAAACATTCAGTACTTC. Protein: CASSLGLANIQYF.

The chain links TRBV3-1 to TRBJ2-5, with TRBD2 matching 8 bases. The CDR3 contains 15 residues. Germline V gene data show CDR1 as LGHDT and CDR2 as YNNKEL (reference sequence). The J segment lost 5 bases and the V segment lost 1 base, leaving 6 bases of the junction unmatched. The CDR3 region is CASSQVPAGVETQYF. The CDR3 DNA reads as TGTGCCAGCAGCCAAGTTCCAGCGGGAGTTGAGACCCAGTACTTC.